These 9 T cell receptor beta chains were all obtained from the same sample, sequenced in a study of identical twins. Using its own MiXCR run on the 5' RACE reads, TCRdb lists one record per CDR3 protein. Altogether 570,000 or so distinct CDR3 sequences are present, around 9.6% being singletons, with the ten largest covering under 3.5%. The sample was also linked to a second study, of yellow fever vaccine responses in identical twins.

Sequencing was carried out using PBMCs. The receptors shown here come from a woman aged 18-29 years in good health.

In regard to this clonotype: It may be a read error: a sequence one base away is much more abundant. This sequence joins TRBV5-1 and TRBJ2-3, with D unclear. The CDR3 runs to 16 residues. V lost 5 bases, J lost 1 base, and 17 bases lay in between. Looked up from germline, CDR1 is SGHRS and CDR2 is YFSETQ. CDR3 sequence reads: CASSSDVGRRTDTQYF. The CDR3 nucleotides read TGCGCCAGCAGTTCTGACGTTGGTCGGCGCACAGATACGCAGTATTTT. The full variable domain, its missing parts supplied by reference TRBV5-1 and TRBJ2-3, is KAGVTQTPRYLIKTRGQQVTLSCSPISGHRSVSWYQQTPGQGLQFLFEYFSETQRNKGNFPGRFSGRQFSNSRSEMNVSTLELGDSALYLCASSSDVGRRTDTQYFGPGTRLTVL.

CDR3 residues: CASSLVQMNSPLHF. CDR3 DNA sequence: TGTGCCAGCAGTTTAGTACAGATGAATTCACCCCTCCACTTT. The rearrangement joins TRBV12-3 or TRBV12-4 to TRBJ1-6, with D unclear. Trimming removed 1 base at V and 7 bases at J, with 8 bases between. CDR3 length equals 14 residues.

This clonotype was observed many times. J is TRBJ2-1 and V is TRBV14; D gene unclear. The length of the CDR3 is 14 residues. Germline CDR1 is SGHDN and CDR2 is FVKESK. Trimming shortened V by 0 bases and J by 12 bases, and 15 bases separated the two germline ends. The chain's CDR3 is CASSQDGTPRAQFF. DNA of the CDR3: TGTGCCAGCAGCCAAGATGGCACCCCTAGGGCGCAGTTCTTC.

V is TRBV27 and J is TRBJ2-2; 7 bases map to TRBD2. The J segment lost 4 bases and the V segment lost 5 bases, leaving 19 bases of the junction unmatched. The CDR3 is 19 amino acids. The germline gives CDR1 MNHEY, CDR2 SMNVEV (reference sequence). The CDR3 coding sequence is TGTGCCAGCAGTCCTGCTCCGGGACGGGAGGCGGATATCACCGGGGAGCTGTTTTTT. Translated: CASSPAPGREADITGELFF.

V gene TRBV27 combines with J gene TRBJ2-3; 15 positions match TRBD2. Unmatched junction bases numbered 11, after V lost 7 bases and J lost 3 bases. The V gene's germline CDR1 is MNHEY and CDR2 SMNVEV (reference sequence). This CDR3 has 18 amino acids. CDR3 DNA: TGTGCCAGCACCGACCCCGGGACTAGCGGGAGGAGAACAGATACGCAGTATTTT. This sequence encodes CASTDPGTSGRRTDTQYF.

The chain combines TRBV20-1 with TRBJ2-7; D not certain. With 0 bases removed from V and 3 bases from J, the gap between germline ends came to 15 bases. The length of the CDR3 is 15 residues. Germline-derived CDR1 and CDR2 are DFQATT and SNEGSKA (reference sequence). Written as DNA, the CDR3 is TGCAGTGCTAGAGATTGGGCAGCGCCCCACTACGAGCAGTACTTC. Residues: CSARDWAAPHYEQYF.

J is TRBJ2-7 and V is TRBV6-2 or TRBV6-3; 7 nucleotides match TRBD2. After removal of 3 bases from V and 2 bases from J, the junction contained 4 bases not matched to a gene. The CDR3 length is 14 residues. CDR1 and CDR2 (germline): MNHEY, SVGEGT. DNA for the CDR3: TGTGCCAGCAGTTATTGGGCGGGAGCCTACGAGCAGTACTTC. Translation gives CASSYWAGAYEQYF.

This clonotype came up many times. The gene calls are TRBV21-1 and TRBJ2-1; TRBD2, as called in the table, went unchecked against the DNA. TRBV21-1 is a recognized pseudogene. The CDR3 is 15 amino acids. This CDR3 reads CASSTQRASYNEQFF. The CDR3 bases are TGTGCCAGCAGCACCCAGCGGGCCTCCTACAATGAGCAGTTCTTC.

J is TRBJ2-2 and V is TRBV29-1; TRBD1 agrees at 8 bases. J lost 0 bases, V lost 6 bases, and 6 bases had no gene match. The CDR3 sequence is 15 residues long. Germline lookup yields CDR1 SQVTM and CDR2 ANQGSEA. The chain's CDR3 is CSVLGQAPNTGELFF. For the CDR3, the DNA is TGCAGCGTACTGGGACAGGCCCCGAACACCGGGGAGCTGTTTTTT.